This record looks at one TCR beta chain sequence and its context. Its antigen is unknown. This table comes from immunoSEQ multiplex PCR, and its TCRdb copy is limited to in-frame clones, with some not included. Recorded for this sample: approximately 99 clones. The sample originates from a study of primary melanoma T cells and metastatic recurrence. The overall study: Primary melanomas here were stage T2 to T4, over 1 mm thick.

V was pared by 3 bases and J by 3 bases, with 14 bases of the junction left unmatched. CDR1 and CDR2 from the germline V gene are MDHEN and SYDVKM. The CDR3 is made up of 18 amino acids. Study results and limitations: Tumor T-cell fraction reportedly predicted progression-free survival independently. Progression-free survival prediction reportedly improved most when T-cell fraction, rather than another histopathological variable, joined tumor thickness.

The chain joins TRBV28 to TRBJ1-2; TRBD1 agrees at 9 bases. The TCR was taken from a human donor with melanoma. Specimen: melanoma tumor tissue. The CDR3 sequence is CASSFVSGTGNFDYGYTF. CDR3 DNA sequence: TGTGCCAGCAGTTTCGTCTCCGGGACAGGGAACTTTGACTATGGCTACACCTTC.